A selection of T cell receptor beta chains follows, all from one sample in a study of technical replicates of blood from several donors. The repertoire was sequenced with immunoSEQ multiplex PCR; TCRdb's copy has only in-frame clones and lacks some. The sample records just over 75,000 clones, 85% to 95% being singletons. Sequencing was performed on T cells isolated from PBMCs. The receptors stem from a human donor in good health. Both conserved end residues are part of each CDR3. The D gene is left open where the match is weak. A row's size may be missing; if present it is once, few, many or a size class.

V gene: TRBV7-2; clone size: -; CDR3 length: 13; J gene: TRBJ2-7; D gene: -; CDR3 protein: CASSGGRSYEQYF; CDR3 DNA: TGTGCCAGCAGCGGAGGACGCTCCTACGAGCAGTACTTC
V gene: TRBV20-1; clone size: -; CDR3 length: 10; J gene: TRBJ1-4; D gene: -; CDR3 protein: CSANLGKLFF; CDR3 DNA: TGCAGTGCTAACCTCGGAAAACTGTTTTTT
V gene: TRBV7-9; clone size: once; CDR3 length: 14; J gene: TRBJ1-1; D gene: TRBD1; CDR3 protein: CASSPGTGVTEAFF; CDR3 DNA: TGTGCCAGCAGCCCCGGGACAGGGGTCACTGAAGCTTTCTTT
V gene: TRBV27; clone size: -; CDR3 length: 23; J gene: TRBJ2-1; D gene: TRBD2; CDR3 protein: CASSLWAGRALPGLAGTYNEQFF; CDR3 DNA: TGTGCCAGCAGTTTATGGGCGGGGCGGGCCCTACCGGGACTAGCGGGCACCTACAATGAGCAGTTCTTC
V gene: TRBV7-6; clone size: -; CDR3 length: 14; J gene: TRBJ2-7; D gene: -; CDR3 protein: CASSSSLSSYEQYF; CDR3 DNA: TGTGCCAGCAGCTCCTCCTTATCGTCCTACGAGCAGTACTTC
V gene: TRBV30; clone size: -; CDR3 length: 15; J gene: TRBJ2-3; D gene: -; CDR3 protein: CAWSRRGGLTDTQYF; CDR3 DNA: TGTGCCTGGAGTAGGAGGGGCGGGCTCACAGATACGCAGTATTTT
V gene: TRBV14; clone size: -; CDR3 length: 11; J gene: TRBJ2-5; D gene: -; CDR3 protein: CASSQAETQYF; CDR3 DNA: TGTGCCAGCAGCCAAGCGGAGACCCAGTACTTC
V gene: TRBV7-2; clone size: once; CDR3 length: 15; J gene: TRBJ2-5; D gene: TRBD2; CDR3 protein: CASSLLAGGLETQYF; CDR3 DNA: TGTGCCAGCAGCTTACTAGCGGGAGGGCTGGAGACCCAGTACTTC
V gene: TRBV7-2; clone size: -; CDR3 length: 16; J gene: TRBJ2-5; D gene: TRBD1; CDR3 protein: CASSVRGHRLEETQYF; CDR3 DNA: TGTGCCAGCAGCGTTAGGGGGCACAGATTGGAAGAGACCCAGTACTTC
V gene: TRBV11-3; clone size: -; CDR3 length: 17; J gene: TRBJ2-1; D gene: TRBD2; CDR3 protein: CASSLRASGPIGNEQFF; CDR3 DNA: TGTGCCAGCAGCTTGCGAGCTAGCGGGCCTATAGGGAATGAGCAGTTCTTC
V gene: TRBV9; clone size: -; CDR3 length: 17; J gene: TRBJ2-7; D gene: TRBD2; CDR3 protein: CASSVAGLAGDKYEQYF; CDR3 DNA: TGTGCCAGCAGCGTAGCAGGACTAGCGGGAGATAAGTACGAGCAGTACTTC
V gene: TRBV11-2; clone size: -; CDR3 length: 14; J gene: TRBJ2-7; D gene: -; CDR3 protein: CASSSGFGAYEQYF; CDR3 DNA: TGTGCCAGCAGCTCCGGGTTCGGAGCCTACGAGCAGTACTTC
V gene: TRBV27; clone size: -; CDR3 length: 14; J gene: TRBJ2-1; D gene: -; CDR3 protein: CASSPGVGDNEQFF; CDR3 DNA: TGTGCCAGCAGCCCGGGAGTAGGAGACAATGAGCAGTTCTTC
V gene: TRBV4-2; clone size: -; CDR3 length: 13; J gene: TRBJ1-1; D gene: -; CDR3 protein: CASSQGLGTEAFF; CDR3 DNA: TGTGCCAGCAGCCAAGGGCTAGGCACTGAAGCTTTCTTT
V gene: TRBV30; clone size: -; CDR3 length: 14; J gene: TRBJ1-5; D gene: TRBD1; CDR3 protein: CAWSRDSFNQPQHF; CDR3 DNA: TGTGCCTGGAGTCGGGACAGTTTCAATCAGCCCCAGCATTTT
V gene: TRBV19; clone size: -; CDR3 length: 15; J gene: TRBJ2-7; D gene: TRBD1; CDR3 protein: CASSTRTGRRNEQYF; CDR3 DNA: TGTGCCAGTAGTACCCGGACAGGTAGGAGGAACGAGCAGTACTTC
V gene: TRBV5-6; clone size: -; CDR3 length: 15; J gene: TRBJ2-7; D gene: TRBD2; CDR3 protein: CASSLVLAGSYEQYF; CDR3 DNA: TGTGCCAGCAGCTTGGTACTAGCGGGCTCCTACGAGCAGTACTTC
V gene: TRBV4-1; clone size: -; CDR3 length: 14; J gene: TRBJ2-1; D gene: -; CDR3 protein: CASSQEGWGDEQFF; CDR3 DNA: TGCGCCAGCAGCCAAGAAGGCTGGGGGGATGAGCAGTTCTTC
V gene: TRBV5-5; clone size: -; CDR3 length: 14; J gene: TRBJ2-7; D gene: TRBD2; CDR3 protein: CASSVPGLEREQYF; CDR3 DNA: TGTGCCAGCAGCGTTCCGGGACTAGAACGGGAGCAGTACTTC
V gene: TRBV7-9; clone size: -; CDR3 length: 14; J gene: TRBJ2-5; D gene: TRBD1; CDR3 protein: CASSLQGAEETQYF; CDR3 DNA: TGTGCCAGCAGTCTACAGGGGGCAGAGGAGACCCAGTACTTC
V gene: TRBV6-6; clone size: -; CDR3 length: 14; J gene: TRBJ2-7; D gene: TRBD1; CDR3 protein: CASSSPGQIYEQYF; CDR3 DNA: TGTGCCAGCAGCTCGCCGGGACAGATATACGAGCAGTACTTC
V gene: TRBV2; clone size: once; CDR3 length: 14; J gene: TRBJ1-1; D gene: -; CDR3 protein: CASCFEAANTEAFF; CDR3 DNA: TGTGCCAGCTGCTTCGAGGCGGCGAACACTGAAGCTTTCTTT
V gene: TRBV9; clone size: once; CDR3 length: 14; J gene: TRBJ2-2; D gene: TRBD1; CDR3 protein: CASTGTGDTGELFF; CDR3 DNA: TGTGCCAGCACCGGGACAGGGGACACCGGGGAGCTGTTTTTT
V gene: TRBV2; clone size: -; CDR3 length: 14; J gene: TRBJ1-1; D gene: TRBD1; CDR3 protein: CASSDGTGIPEAFF; CDR3 DNA: TGTGCCAGCAGTGATGGGACAGGTATTCCTGAAGCTTTCTTT
V gene: TRBV5-4; clone size: -; CDR3 length: 13; J gene: TRBJ2-7; D gene: TRBD1; CDR3 protein: CAVMRQGDHEQYF; CDR3 DNA: TGTGCCGTCATGCGACAGGGGGACCACGAGCAGTACTTC
V gene: TRBV6-5; clone size: -; CDR3 length: 13; J gene: TRBJ2-5; D gene: -; CDR3 protein: CASSYSDAETQYF; CDR3 DNA: TGTGCCAGCAGTTACTCCGATGCGGAGACCCAGTACTTC
V gene: TRBV25-1; clone size: -; CDR3 length: 14; J gene: TRBJ1-4; D gene: TRBD1; CDR3 protein: CASSELSDREKLFF; CDR3 DNA: TGTGCCAGCAGTGAACTCTCGGACAGGGAAAAACTGTTTTTT
V gene: TRBV27; clone size: -; CDR3 length: 13; J gene: TRBJ2-7; D gene: TRBD2; CDR3 protein: CASSPSGSYEQYF; CDR3 DNA: TGTGCCAGCAGCCCTAGCGGGAGCTACGAGCAGTACTTC
V gene: TRBV19; clone size: -; CDR3 length: 13; J gene: TRBJ1-5; D gene: TRBD1; CDR3 protein: CASSRQGTQPQHF; CDR3 DNA: TGTGCCAGTAGTAGACAGGGAACTCAGCCCCAGCATTTT
V gene: TRBV6-6; clone size: -; CDR3 length: 13; J gene: TRBJ1-2; D gene: -; CDR3 protein: CASRQTGPHGYTF; CDR3 DNA: TGTGCCAGCAGGCAAACAGGTCCTCATGGCTACACCTTC
V gene: TRBV6-1; clone size: -; CDR3 length: 13; J gene: TRBJ1-1; D gene: -; CDR3 protein: CASSAEMNTEAFF; CDR3 DNA: TGTGCCAGCAGCGCGGAAATGAACACTGAAGCTTTCTTT
V gene: TRBV6-6; clone size: -; CDR3 length: 15; J gene: TRBJ2-5; D gene: TRBD1; CDR3 protein: CASSRPGQGEETQYF; CDR3 DNA: TGTGCCAGCAGTCGCCCGGGACAGGGGGAAGAGACCCAGTACTTC
V gene: TRBV27; clone size: -; CDR3 length: 15; J gene: TRBJ2-7; D gene: TRBD1; CDR3 protein: CASSSRDRGSYEQYF; CDR3 DNA: TGTGCCAGCAGTTCCCGGGACAGGGGCTCCTACGAGCAGTACTTC
V gene: TRBV11-3; clone size: once; CDR3 length: 13; J gene: TRBJ1-4; D gene: TRBD1; CDR3 protein: CASSSQGDGELFF; CDR3 DNA: TGTGCCAGCAGCAGCCAGGGGGACGGGGAACTGTTTTTT
V gene: TRBV9; clone size: -; CDR3 length: 11; J gene: TRBJ1-1; D gene: -; CDR3 protein: CASGGNTEAFF; CDR3 DNA: TGTGCCAGCGGAGGGAACACTGAAGCTTTCTTT
V gene: TRBV28; clone size: -; CDR3 length: 17; J gene: TRBJ1-1; D gene: TRBD1; CDR3 protein: CASSPRTGAAKNTEAFF; CDR3 DNA: TGTGCCAGCAGTCCAAGGACAGGGGCGGCAAAGAACACTGAAGCTTTCTTT
V gene: TRBV18; clone size: -; CDR3 length: 15; J gene: TRBJ2-3; D gene: -; CDR3 protein: CASSDEGREADTQYF; CDR3 DNA: TGTGCCAGCTCCGATGAGGGGCGGGAAGCAGATACGCAGTATTTT
V gene: TRBV11-3; clone size: -; CDR3 length: 14; J gene: TRBJ2-1; D gene: TRBD2; CDR3 protein: CASSVSGTYNEQFF; CDR3 DNA: TGTGCCAGCAGCGTTAGCGGGACTTACAATGAGCAGTTCTTC
V gene: TRBV9; clone size: -; CDR3 length: 15; J gene: TRBJ1-4; D gene: -; CDR3 protein: CASSVGYQTVEKLFF; CDR3 DNA: TGTGCCAGCAGCGTAGGTTACCAGACAGTTGAAAAACTGTTTTTT
V gene: TRBV6-4; clone size: -; CDR3 length: 14; J gene: TRBJ1-4; D gene: -; CDR3 protein: CASPEVGGDEKLFF; CDR3 DNA: TGTGCCAGCCCAGAGGTAGGAGGGGATGAAAAACTGTTTTTT
V gene: TRBV5-1; clone size: -; CDR3 length: 15; J gene: TRBJ2-7; D gene: -; CDR3 protein: CASSLLRGDLREQYF; CDR3 DNA: TGCGCCAGCAGCCTACTAAGAGGAGATCTTCGCGAGCAGTACTTC
V gene: TRBV19; clone size: -; CDR3 length: 15; J gene: TRBJ1-2; D gene: TRBD1; CDR3 protein: CASSIISGTAYGYTF; CDR3 DNA: TGTGCCAGTAGTATAATCTCGGGGACAGCCTATGGCTACACCTTC
V gene: TRBV18; clone size: -; CDR3 length: 14; J gene: TRBJ1-1; D gene: -; CDR3 protein: CASSPTGVNTEAFF; CDR3 DNA: TGTGCCAGCTCACCAACGGGGGTGAACACTGAAGCTTTCTTT
V gene: TRBV9; clone size: -; CDR3 length: 15; J gene: TRBJ2-7; D gene: -; CDR3 protein: CASSVAWEVIYEQYF; CDR3 DNA: TGTGCCAGCAGCGTAGCTTGGGAGGTGATCTACGAGCAGTACTTC
V gene: TRBV28; clone size: -; CDR3 length: 16; J gene: TRBJ1-3; D gene: -; CDR3 protein: CASSSAGRRSGNTIYF; CDR3 DNA: TGTGCCAGCAGTTCCGCAGGTCGTCGCTCTGGAAACACCATATATTTT
V gene: TRBV7-3; clone size: -; CDR3 length: 14; J gene: TRBJ2-3; D gene: TRBD2; CDR3 protein: CASSKGLAGDTQYF; CDR3 DNA: TGTGCCAGCAGCAAAGGGCTAGCGGGGGATACGCAGTATTTT
V gene: TRBV2; clone size: -; CDR3 length: 13; J gene: TRBJ1-1; D gene: TRBD1; CDR3 protein: CASSEATGLEAFF; CDR3 DNA: TGTGCCAGCAGTGAGGCGACAGGGCTTGAAGCTTTCTTT